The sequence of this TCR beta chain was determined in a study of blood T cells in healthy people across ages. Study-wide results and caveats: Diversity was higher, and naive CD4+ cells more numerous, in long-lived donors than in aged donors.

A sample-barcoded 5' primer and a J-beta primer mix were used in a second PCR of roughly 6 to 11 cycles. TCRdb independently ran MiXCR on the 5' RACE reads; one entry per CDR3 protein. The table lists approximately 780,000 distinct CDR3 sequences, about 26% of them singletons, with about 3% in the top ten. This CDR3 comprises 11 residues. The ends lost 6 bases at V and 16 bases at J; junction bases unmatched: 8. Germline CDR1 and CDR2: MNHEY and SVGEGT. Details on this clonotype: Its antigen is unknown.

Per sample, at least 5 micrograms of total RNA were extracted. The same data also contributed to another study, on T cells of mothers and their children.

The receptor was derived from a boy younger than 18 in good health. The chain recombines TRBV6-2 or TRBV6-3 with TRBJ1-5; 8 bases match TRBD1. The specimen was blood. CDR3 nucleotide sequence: TGTGCCAGCAGCCAGAGGGACAGGAAACATTTT. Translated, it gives CASSQRDRKHF.